This TCR beta chain was found in a study of graft-versus-host responses after intestinal transplantation. Across the whole study: Multivisceral, liver-intestinal, or isolated intestinal transplants were received by the recipients. Anti-thymocyte globulin induction was given to all recipients, followed by tacrolimus and steroids for 3 to 4 years. The study's findings and limits: Investigators detected GvH clones in recipient marrow, with some emerging earlier in ileum or blood.

The ends lost 0 bases at V and 4 bases at J; junction bases unmatched: 8. Germline CDR1 and CDR2: SGHNT and YYREEE (reference sequence). The CDR3 has 16 amino acids. About this clone: The antigen is unknown.

Produced via immunoSEQ multiplex PCR; TCRdb's table is partial and in-frame only. The profile shows 15,000 to 20,000 clones, almost 85% of them singletons. The specimen was PBMCs, collected 14 days after transplant. The chain links TRBV5-4 to TRBJ2-3; 7 positions match TRBD1. The TCR sequence derives from a human patient who received an intestinal transplant, so some T cells may come from the graft donor. The CDR3 spells CASSLGAGGYADTQYF. The CDR3 DNA is TGTGCCAGCAGCTTGGGGGCAGGGGGTTATGCAGATACGCAGTATTTT. Looking up the rest from reference TRBV5-4 and TRBJ2-3 gives the full variable domain: ETGVTQSPTHLIKTRGQQVTLRCSSQSGHNTVSWYQQALGQGPQFIFQYYREEENGRGNFPPRFSGLQFPNYSSELNVNALELDDSALYLCASSLGAGGYADTQYFGPGTRLTVL.